This TCR beta chain was sequenced during a study of neoadjuvant nivolumab and ipilimumab in lung cancer. Study context: Patients got nivolumab 3 mg/kg on days 1, 15 and 29; combination added ipilimumab 1 mg/kg day 1.

Trimming cost V 0 bases and J 5 bases, with 13 bases left between them. This CDR3 comprises 15 residues. Germline values: CDR1 SGHNT, CDR2 YENEEA. Study conclusions and caveats: TCR sequencing covered a small number of samples. Only two of four nivolumab-treated tumors gained richness and clonality by surgery.

Repertoires were generated with immunoSEQ multiplex PCR, while TCRdb's copy carries only in-frame clones and drops some. The sample lists 6,200 or so clones; roughly 61% were seen once. Of note for this clone: Antigen specificity is unknown.

This TCR came from an adult with non-small cell lung cancer. The chain recombines TRBV11-3 with TRBJ1-1, with D perhaps matching TRBD1 (6 bases). Here the sequenced sample was tumor tissue, taken after neoadjuvant nivolumab, alone or with ipilimumab, at or shortly before surgery. The CDR3 bases are TGTGCCAGCAGCTTAGATAGTCAGGGGAGAACTGAAGCTTTCTTT. Translating it yields CASSLDSQGRTEAFF.